Detailed here is one T cell receptor (beta chain). Its antigen is as yet unknown. Germline V CDR1 and CDR2: SQVTM, ANQGSEA. The CDR3 consists of 11 residues. UMI-labeled 5' RACE TRB cDNA libraries were prepared from the cells. TCRdb re-called the 5' RACE reads; one entry per CDR3 protein, DNA not given. The repertoire shows roughly 110,000 distinct CDR3 sequences; the top ten hold 0.3% to 0.45%. This entry comes from a study of CXCR3-negative and CXCR3-positive naive CD8 T cells. Study outcomes and limitations: Naive CXCR3-positive and CXCR3-negative cells shared similar TRBV-TRBJ usage, unlike memory cells. Memory CD8+ cells showed much lower diversity, while both naive subsets were comparably high. In cryopreserved cells, CXCR3 expression partially decreased, and fresh PBMCs were used in most assays. CXCR3-positive naive cells had more hydrophobic TRB CDR3s than CXCR3-negative naive cells.

The CD45RO-CCR7+CD27+CD95- phenotype denoted naive CD8+ T cells. This receptor was taken from a human donor in good health. Some clones in this sample may be carry-over from other donors' samples. The rearrangement joins TRBV29-1 to TRBJ2-7; TCRdb lists TRBD2, though no DNA is available to test this call. Sequencing was done on a sample of naive CXCR3+ CD8+ T cells from blood. The subset denotes: CD45RO-CCR7+CD27+CD95- naive CD8+ T cells expressing CXCR3 (TNR3+). CDR3 loop: CSARRADEQYF.